This TCR beta chain was identified during a study of kidney transplant recipient with SARS-CoV-2 infection. CDR3 size: 14 residues. In germline, CDR1 is SGHTA, CDR2 FQGTGA. J was trimmed by 7 bases and V by 7 bases; bases with no gene match: 11. With respect to this clonotype: Since a much larger clone is just one base distant, this may be a read error.

TCRdb processed the reads anew with MiXCR; each CDR3 protein has one entry. The repertoire holds 250,000 or so distinct CDR3 sequences, with less than 35% as singletons. The specimen comprised a blood sample, sampled at baseline and on day 111 from a kidney transplant recipient. The receptor comes from a male patient aged 30 to 40 who had COVID-19 and was a kidney transplant recipient. Some T cells could come from the graft donor. This chain links TRBV7-3 with TRBJ1-1; 8 nucleotides agree with TRBD1. The CDR3 coding sequence is TGTGCCAGCAACAAGGACAGGGTGACTCGTGAAGCTTTCTTT. Translation gives CASNKDRVTREAFF.